This T cell receptor (beta chain) comes out of a study of T cells in Graves' hyperthyroidism and ophthalmopathy (dated by TCRdb to between 2018 and 2021). Study-wide context: To identify TCR V-J signatures that set the groups apart, the researchers used a discovery cohort of about a hundred patients, made up of around 40 with Graves' ophthalmopathy and 55 to 65 with stable Graves' hyperthyroidism. For training and testing, the roughly 93 patients in the discovery cohort were randomly divided in a 7:3 ratio. In addition, the study compared T-cell repertoires in thyroid tissue and in blood from 6 or 7 Graves' hyperthyroidism patients. According to the paper, TCR Vbeta CDR3 sequencing was carried out on about 140 peripheral blood samples, which came from fewer than 50 ophthalmopathy, some 73 hyperthyroidism and approximately 17 progressor patients. An independent validation cohort of fewer than 20 hyperthyroidism patients and 15 or so patients who later progressed to ophthalmopathy tested prospective prediction of ophthalmopathy. After blood sampling, hyperthyroidism patients were treated with methimazole at a starting dose of 30 mg daily, and ophthalmopathy patients were treated with high-dose intravenous methylprednisolone. Summary of the overall study and its limitations: No statistical method was used to fix the sample size in advance, and group allocation was not hidden from the investigators. In validation, the model predicted progression to ophthalmopathy a median of 6.5 months before onset, with roughly 70% sensitivity and roughly 72% specificity. A model built on a 13 V-J signature distinguished ophthalmopathy from stable hyperthyroidism, reaching 85% to 90% sensitivity and 81.08% specificity in cross-validation and 80%/75% in testing. Blood samples also contained most of the expanded thyroid clonotypes (frequency above 0.001), which suggests that blood repertoires may reflect thyroid immune responses.

The TCR beta CDR3 regions were amplified from RNA transcripts. A first-round RT-PCR of the TCR CDR3 used the HTBI primer set with the Qiagen OneStep RT-PCR kit. Libraries were constructed in a second round of multiplex PCR, after which size selection and purification were carried out. The libraries were sequenced on an Illumina HiSeq2000 using paired-end 100 bp reads. Per the authors' processing: SOAPnuke was used to process the raw data, removing reads that contained adapters or uncalled bases, had a mean Phred below 15, or lacked an exact match to the constant primer or identifier. High-quality paired reads were merged using COPE v1.2.5, and each unique nucleotide sequence was defined as a clonotype. MiTCR v1.1 was used to align the clonotypes against IMGT TRBV, TRBD and TRBJ reference segments. The analysis was restricted to V-J combinations with a frequency above 0.0001, which together covered 98% to 99.2% of the repertoires. The TCS score was defined as F50 (clonal expansion) divided by E x V (chaos), with BLOSUM62-based TCRdist calculated between CDR3 peptides within each V-J. Welch's t-statistics and random forest reduced 514 V-J features to 13, which were used in a naive Bayes classifier (R e1071). Thyroid-blood repertoire similarity was quantified with the Morisita-Horn index. TCRdb trimmed public reads at Q25 via fastp, called clones via MiXCR and kept in-frame beta chains. Entries that share a CDR3 protein sequence are merged under the most common genes and DNA. The V and J calls come from TCRdb's annotation, not from the publication. The sample table holds roughly 570,000 distinct CDR3 sequences, of which roughly 50% were seen once. Roughly 19% of the sample comes from the top ten.

Any patient with an uncontrolled infection, another autoimmune disease, pregnancy or lactation was excluded. Clinical symptoms, serum thyroxine and TRAb, thyroid ultrasound, and orbital computed tomography formed the basis for the diagnoses. Total RNA was extracted with Trizol reagent, and quality was checked on an Agilent 2100 Bioanalyzer. The CDR3 covers 15 residues, taking in both the cysteine and the phenylalanine. Solely the CDR3 DNA is kept, with 45 bases framed from the first base. About this clonotype itself: Its antigen specificity is not known. Germline is not matched at one junction end, which may reflect a read error.

This clonotype originated in an adult woman with Graves' disease, either hyperthyroidism or ophthalmopathy (not recorded which). In this chain, TRBV12-3 or TRBV12-4 is recombined with TRBJ1-4, and 11 junctional nucleotides match TRBD1. The sample consisted of peripheral blood or thyroid tissue (not recorded which). Read as DNA, the sequence is TGTGCCAGCTCAAGCCGGACAGGGGGCGTTGAAAAACTTTTTTTT. It is translated as CASSSRTGGVEKLFF.